A selection of T cell receptor beta chains follows, all from one sample in a study of cytomegalovirus exposure and HLA in healthy donors. Here immunoSEQ multiplex PCR was the method, and the copy in TCRdb shows in-frame clones only, minus some. Here the sample spans some 150,000 clones, roughly 81% being singletons. Sequenced sample: PBMCs. The receptors were sampled from a female donor in good health and CMV-seronegative. Each CDR3 is given with its conserved first and last residue. Each record gives: CDR3 protein, CDR3 DNA, J gene, V gene, clone size, D gene. The D gene is left open where the match is weak. Some rows mark clone size as missing; the rest say once, few, many or name a class of expanded clone.

CASSQEGGRMDEQYF | TGTGCCAGCAGCCAAGAGGGGGGTCGGATGGACGAGCAGTACTTC | TRBJ2-7 | TRBV14 | - | -
CASSPGQGGGYGYTF | TGTGCCAGCAGTCCAGGACAGGGGGGAGGCTATGGCTACACCTTC | TRBJ1-2 | TRBV28 | few | TRBD1
CASLRSPETQYF | TGTGCCAGCTTAAGGAGTCCAGAGACCCAGTACTTC | TRBJ2-5 | TRBV2 | - | -
CASSLQGIGYTF | TGTGCCAGCAGTTTACAGGGAATTGGCTACACCTTC | TRBJ1-2 | TRBV7-9 | - | -
CASSPGTSGTSTDTQYF | TGCGCCAGCAGCCCCGGGACTAGCGGGACCAGCACAGATACGCAGTATTTT | TRBJ2-3 | TRBV5-1 | - | TRBD2
CASPREAASGNTIYF | TGTGCCAGCCCGCGGGAGGCAGCCTCTGGAAACACCATATATTTT | TRBJ1-3 | TRBV7-9 | - | -
CASSMREQGSPLHF | TGTGCCAGTAGTATGAGGGAGCAAGGATCACCCCTCCACTTT | TRBJ1-6 | TRBV19 | - | -
CASRYGTGKEQFF | TGTGCCAGCAGATACGGGACAGGGAAAGAGCAGTTCTTC | TRBJ2-1 | TRBV28 | - | TRBD1
CASTFRDSGNYGYTF | TGTGCCAGCACCTTCCGGGACAGCGGGAACTATGGCTACACCTTC | TRBJ1-2 | TRBV2 | - | TRBD1
CASSPFPRAGETVDTQYF | TGTGCCAGCAGCCCTTTTCCGAGGGCAGGAGAAACCGTGGATACGCAGTATTTT | TRBJ2-3 | TRBV11-3 | - | -
CASSYSTRSYEQYF | TGTGCCAGCAGCTACTCCACGAGGTCCTACGAGCAGTACTTC | TRBJ2-7 | TRBV11-1 | - | -
CASSLGPGATGELFF | TGTGCCAGCAGCTTGGGTCCAGGGGCCACCGGGGAGCTGTTTTTT | TRBJ2-2 | TRBV7-9 | few | -
CASSIRQSSYNEQFF | TGTGCCAGCAGCATCCGACAGAGCTCCTACAATGAGCAGTTCTTC | TRBJ2-1 | TRBV7-3 | - | -
CASRMSSKDRMQETQYF | TGTGCCAGCAGGATGTCATCAAAGGACAGAATGCAGGAGACCCAGTACTTC | TRBJ2-5 | TRBV2 | - | -
CASAPTPGRGAYEQYF | TGTGCTAGTGCCCCTACCCCAGGGAGGGGTGCCTACGAGCAGTACTTC | TRBJ2-7 | TRBV12-5 | once | TRBD2
CAISGSWTVGQYF | TGTGCCATCAGTGGCTCCTGGACAGTTGGGCAGTACTTC | TRBJ2-5 | TRBV10-3 | - | -
CASSNRGGTEAFF | TGTGCCAGCAGCAACAGGGGAGGCACTGAAGCTTTCTTT | TRBJ1-1 | TRBV9 | - | TRBD1
CASSHPPGTGGYEQYF | TGTGCCAGCAGCCACCCTCCGGGGACAGGGGGCTACGAGCAGTACTTC | TRBJ2-7 | TRBV14 | - | TRBD1
CASSGQGWEKLFF | TGTGCCAGTAGTGGACAGGGTTGGGAAAAACTGTTTTTT | TRBJ1-4 | TRBV19 | - | TRBD1
CASSPFGGGDYEQYF | TGTGCCAGCAGCCCGTTCGGGGGGGGCGATTACGAGCAGTACTTC | TRBJ2-7 | TRBV7-3 | - | TRBD2
CASIGRTGGTDTQYF | TGTGCCAGTATTGGTAGGACAGGGGGGACAGATACGCAGTATTTT | TRBJ2-3 | TRBV19 | - | TRBD1
CAIREAGRTSSSTDTQYF | TGTGCCATCAGGGAGGCGGGACGGACTAGCTCTAGCACAGATACGCAGTATTTT | TRBJ2-3 | TRBV10-3 | - | TRBD2
CASSPGLAGEKLFF | TGTGCCAGCAGCCCCGGTTTGGCAGGGGAAAAACTGTTTTTT | TRBJ1-4 | TRBV5-4 | - | -
CASSLSGGNTGELFF | TGTGCCAGCAGTTTGTCAGGGGGCAACACCGGGGAGCTGTTTTTT | TRBJ2-2 | TRBV27 | - | TRBD1
CASSLGQGSGNTIYF | TGTGCCAGCAGTTTGGGACAGGGCTCTGGAAACACCATATATTTT | TRBJ1-3 | TRBV6-6 | - | TRBD1
CASSYSQRGASYEQYF | TGTGCCAGCAGTTATTCTCAGCGGGGGGCATCCTACGAGCAGTACTTC | TRBJ2-7 | TRBV6-6 | - | TRBD2
CASSGRENSPLHF | TGTGCCAGCAGTGGACGGGAAAATTCACCCCTCCACTTT | TRBJ1-6 | TRBV6-5 | - | -
CASSPLRQLVDAQHF | TGTGCCAGTAGCCCTCTAAGACAGCTCGTGGATGCCCAGCATTTT | TRBJ1-5 | TRBV19 | once | -
CASSIRGGGDAEAFF | TGTGCCAGTAGTATCAGAGGGGGAGGGGACGCTGAAGCTTTCTTT | TRBJ1-1 | TRBV19 | - | -
CASSFTSGGYEQYF | TGTGCCAGCAGCTTCACTAGCGGGGGTTACGAGCAGTACTTC | TRBJ2-7 | TRBV11-3 | - | TRBD2
CASSHGTSNGELFF | TGTGCCAGCAGTCATGGGACTAGCAACGGGGAGCTGTTTTTT | TRBJ2-2 | TRBV6-5 | - | TRBD2
CASSLTFQDTQYF | TGTGCCAGCAGTCTCACCTTCCAGGATACGCAGTATTTT | TRBJ2-3 | TRBV6-6 | - | -
CASSNRLAAYNEQFF | TGTGCCAGCAGCAACCGACTAGCGGCCTACAATGAGCAGTTCTTC | TRBJ2-1 | TRBV9 | - | TRBD2
CASSPGDSRTEAFF | TGTGCCAGCAGCCCAGGGGACAGCCGCACTGAAGCTTTCTTT | TRBJ1-1 | TRBV7-8 | few | TRBD1
CAISGTDSSYEQYF | TGTGCCATCAGTGGGACCGACAGCTCCTACGAACAGTACTTC | TRBJ2-7 | TRBV10-3 | - | -
CASSRGGADSPLHF | TGTGCCAGCAGCCGAGGGGGCGCGGATTCACCCCTCCACTTT | TRBJ1-6 | TRBV5-6 | - | TRBD1
CASSFTGTSATEEAFF | TGCGCCAGCAGCTTCACAGGGACGTCCGCGACTGAAGAAGCTTTCTTT | TRBJ1-1 | TRBV5-1 | - | -
CASSSPQGVNTEAFF | TGTGCCAGCAGCAGTCCACAGGGGGTCAACACTGAAGCTTTCTTT | TRBJ1-1 | TRBV6-1 | - | TRBD1
CASSETGTGPPDTQYF | TGCGCCAGCAGTGAGACGGGGACAGGTCCCCCAGATACGCAGTATTTT | TRBJ2-3 | TRBV10-1 | - | TRBD1